The clone carrying this T cell receptor beta chain was seen at least ten times. Its cognate antigen is unknown. The sample belongs to a study of spatial heterogeneity in lung cancer. Overall study context: The donors comprised around 72 untreated early-stage non-small cell lung cancer patients. General study points: TCRs found ubiquitously expanded in tumor appeared in blood more at resection than at follow-up.

Time point denoted: blood at routine non-recurrence follow-up after resection. Frozen PBMC, nontumor lung or tumor provided whole RNA, which was sequenced unsorted. Individual TCR cDNA molecules each bore their own unique molecular identifier. One entry per CDR3 protein results from TCRdb running MiXCR on the 5' RACE reads. The sample includes approximately 70,000 distinct CDR3 sequences, 7.5% to 10% seen only once; the top ten take around 1.9%. The CDR3 is made up of 14 amino acids. Germline lookup yields CDR1 SGHTA and CDR2 FQGNSA. V lost 7 bases, J lost 0 bases, and 13 bases lay in between. The sequence was obtained from a female donor with early-stage non-small cell lung cancer. The genes are TRBV7-2 and TRBJ2-7; maybe TRBD1 (5 bases). The sample consisted of PBMCs, taken at follow-up. The CDR3 reads CASKRGSPSYEQYF. The CDR3 nucleotides are TGTGCCAGCAAAAGGGGCAGCCCCTCCTACGAGCAGTACTTC.